This TCR beta chain emerged from a study of blood T cells in healthy people across ages. The CDR3 sequence is 14 residues long. From germline, CDR1 is SGHRS and CDR2 YFSETQ. A J-beta primer mix and a sample-barcoded 5' primer were used in a second PCR of roughly 7 to 12 cycles. TCRdb redid the calling of the 5' RACE reads with MiXCR, one entry per CDR3 protein. The repertoire consists of about 760,000 distinct CDR3 sequences, with roughly 25% occurring once and the leading ten covering 9.4%. Only one count was recorded for this clonotype. Germline and junction disagree at one end, which may indicate a read error. This sample was also put to use in a study of T cells of mothers and their children.

The material sequenced was blood. The genes are TRBV5-1 and TRBJ2-1; D may be TRBD1 (5 bases). This clonotype originated in a boy younger than 18 in good health. The CDR3 region has the DNA TGCGCCAGCAGCTTGGGACAGTCTTCCTACGAGCAGTGCTTC. Its translation is CASSLGQSSYEQCF.